The 22 T cell receptor beta chains reported below all come from one sample, sequenced in a study of cytomegalovirus exposure and HLA in healthy donors. The PCR ran on 60 Vbeta and 13 Jbeta primers. The protocol was immunoSEQ multiplex PCR, while the TCRdb copy is restricted to in-frame clones and leaves out a portion. The data show under 300,000 clones, around nine tenths seen once. Sequenced input: PBMCs. The receptors were gathered from a girl aged 2-10 years in good health and CMV-seronegative.

This rearrangement joins TRBV11-3 to TRBJ1-3; unclear D gene. The CDR3 contains 16 residues. Germline V lookup: CDR1 SGHNT, CDR2 YENEEA. V lost 1 base and J 0 bases, leaving 10 bases between the germline ends. The CDR3 sequence is CASSLGAAPSGNTIYF. The CDR3, as DNA: TGTGCCAGCAGCTTAGGGGCAGCTCCCTCTGGAAACACCATATATTTT.

This chain joins TRBV27 and TRBJ2-7; perhaps TRBD2 as D (5 bases). The CDR3 covers 15 residues. V gave up 0 bases and J gave up 5 bases, with 14 bases separating them. Germline-derived CDR1 and CDR2 are MNHEY and SMNVEV (reference sequence). This CDR3 is CASSLSLRAQHEQYF. For the CDR3, the DNA is TGTGCCAGCAGTTTATCCTTGCGGGCCCAGCACGAGCAGTACTTC.

This clone was counted a single time. This rearrangement joins TRBV30 to TRBJ2-5; TRBD2 is a possible D gene (6 bases). The CDR3 has 13 residues. V lost 4 bases, J lost 3 bases, and 12 bases lay in between. Germline values: CDR1 GTSNPN, CDR2 SVGIG (reference sequence). The CDR3 region has the DNA TGTGCCTGGACTAGCGTGATCGAAGAGACCCAGTACTTC. Translated: CAWTSVIEETQYF.

The rearrangement uses TRBV27 and TRBJ2-7; D gene uncertain. Per germline, CDR1 MNHEY and CDR2 SMNVEV (reference sequence). Trimming left V 5 bases short and J 0 bases short, with 14 bases between. CDR3 length: 15 amino acids. CDR3 in DNA: TGTGCCAGCAGTGCTACTCCCGCAACCTCCTACGAGCAGTACTTC. This encodes CASSATPATSYEQYF.

The genes are TRBV2 and TRBJ1-2, with 8 bases that match TRBD1. Trimming removed 6 bases from V and 1 base from J; junction bases left unmatched: 4. Per germline, CDR1 SNHLY and CDR2 FYNNEI. CDR3 length: 14 residues. The CDR3, as DNA: TGTGCCAGCAGGTGGACAGGGAATAACTATGGCTACACCTTC. It encodes CASRWTGNNYGYTF.

The chain uses TRBV27 and TRBJ2-5; D gene uncertain. Matching the DNA end better, TRBJ2-7 makes the J call doubtful. Germline-derived CDR1 and CDR2 are MNHEY and SMNVEV (reference sequence). The CDR3 loop spans 13 amino acids. This CDR3 reads CASSLGASYEQYF. CDR3 sequence (DNA): TGTGCCAGCAGTTTAGGAGCATCCTACGAGCAGTACTTC.

The rearrangement joins TRBV27 to TRBJ2-3, with a possible D match to TRBD1 (6 bases). V was pared by 5 bases and J by 2 bases, with 14 bases between. CDR3 size: 15 residues. Germline values: CDR1 MNHEY, CDR2 SMNVEV (reference sequence). Here the CDR3 DNA reads TGTGCCAGCAGTAGGGCAGGGGCCGCCACAGATACGCAGTATTTT. It codes for CASSRAGAATDTQYF.

This chain connects TRBV4-1 to TRBJ1-2; 7 nucleotides agree with TRBD1. The CDR3 extends over 15 amino acids. Per the germline V gene, CDR1 is MGHRA and CDR2 is YSYEKL. J was trimmed by 0 bases and V by 1 base; bases with no gene match: 2. CDR3 amino acids: CASSQAGQANYGYTF. CDR3 DNA sequence: TGCGCCAGCAGCCAAGCCGGACAGGCTAACTATGGCTACACCTTC.

The chain is built from TRBV6-5 and TRBJ2-5, with 11 bases aligning to TRBD2. CDR1 and CDR2 from the germline V gene are MNHEY and SVGAGI. Germline trimming cut 6 bases from V and 0 bases from J; bases unmatched to any gene: 3. The CDR3 contains 15 residues. The CDR3 spells CASRRLAGNQETQYF. CDR3 DNA sequence: TGTGCCAGCAGAAGACTAGCGGGAAACCAAGAGACCCAGTACTTC.

This chain connects TRBV6-1 to TRBJ1-1, with 8 bases fitting TRBD1. CDR1 MNHNS and CDR2 SASEGT come from the germline V gene. The V gene end was trimmed by 8 bases and the J gene end by 5 bases; junction bases not matched to a gene: 13. The CDR3 is made up of 15 amino acids. Here the CDR3 DNA reads TGTGCCAGCGGAACAACCGGGACAGGCGCAACTGAAGCTTTCTTT. Encoded protein: CASGTTGTGATEAFF.

This clone is a singleton in its sample. The V call is TRBV6-1, the J call TRBJ2-7; D call uncertain. Germline values: CDR1 MNHNS, CDR2 SASEGT. This CDR3 is built from 15 residues. V lost 6 bases and J lost 0, with 15 bases in between. CDR3 region: CASSAWQASSYEQYF. CDR3 DNA: TGTGCCAGCAGCGCATGGCAGGCCAGCTCCTACGAGCAGTACTTC.

The rearrangement joins TRBV6-5 to TRBJ1-2; no reliable D call. CDR3 length equals 13 residues. V shed 6 bases and J shed 1 base, with 9 bases lying between them. The germline gives CDR1 MNHEY, CDR2 SVGAGI. The CDR3 spells CASRPSGNYGYTF. CDR3 DNA sequence: TGTGCCAGCAGGCCTAGTGGTAACTATGGCTACACCTTC.

The chain couples TRBV13 to TRBJ2-1; 10 bases agree with TRBD2. This CDR3 has 15 amino acids. V shed 5 bases, J shed 12 bases, and the junction held 13 bases outside the gene matches. Germline V lookup: CDR1 PRHDT, CDR2 FYEKMQ (reference sequence). The CDR3 DNA is TGTGCCAGCAGCCCGGCTAGCGGGGGAGCCTCAATGCAGTTCTTC. Translated: CASSPASGGASMQFF.

The chain recombines TRBV4-1 with TRBJ1-4; D uncertain. Germline V gene data show CDR1 as MGHRA and CDR2 as YSYEKL. The CDR3 extends over 18 amino acids. Deletions cut 0 bases from V and 0 bases from J, with 14 bases between. The CDR3 is CASSQDLRNSATNEKLFF. In DNA, the CDR3 is TGCGCCAGCAGCCAAGATTTGAGGAACTCTGCAACTAATGAAAAACTGTTTTTT.

The chain combines TRBV9 with TRBJ2-5, with a tentative D call TRBD2 (6 bases). The CDR3 runs 16 residues. Trimming stripped 0 bases from V and 5 bases from J, with 17 bases between. Germline V gene data show CDR1 as SGDLS and CDR2 as YYNGEE. The DNA for the CDR3 is TGTGCCAGCAGCGTAGGGGCCGGGGCGGGAAGGGAGACCCAGTACTTC. Protein product: CASSVGAGAGRETQYF.

DNA of the CDR3: TGTGCCAGCAGCCTCGGGTCCCCCGACCCAGATACGCAGTATTTT. Translation: CASSLGSPDPDTQYF. The rearrangement uses TRBV6-5 and TRBJ2-3; D is undetermined. The CDR3 totals 15 residues. Trimming removed 6 bases from V and 4 bases from J, with 17 bases in between. CDR1 is MNHEY and CDR2 is SVGAGI in the germline V gene.

The chain uses TRBV6-1 and TRBJ2-1; 11 nucleotides match TRBD2. CDR3 length: 15 residues. Trimming removed 6 bases from V and 4 bases from J; junction bases left unmatched: 5. Germline V CDR1 and CDR2: MNHNS, SASEGT. DNA for the CDR3: TGTGCCAGCAGATCTAGCGGGGGGAGGTACAATGAGCAGTTCTTC. This codes for CASRSSGGRYNEQFF.

The rearrangement uses TRBV11-2 and TRBJ2-1, with D uncertain. CDR3 length: 13 amino acids. Trimming shortened V by 1 base and J by 5 bases, and 6 bases separated the two germline ends. Germline CDR1 reads SGHAT; CDR2 reads FQNNGV. CDR3: CASSLALNNEQFF. DNA for the CDR3: TGTGCCAGCAGCTTAGCACTCAACAATGAGCAGTTCTTC.

V usage is TRBV6-5 and J usage is TRBJ2-7, with D tentatively TRBD2 (6 bases). The CDR3 runs to 13 residues. From germline, CDR1 is MNHEY and CDR2 SVGAGI. Between the trimmed V and J ends, which lost 2 bases and 7 bases, there was a span of 12 bases. The CDR3 coding sequence is TGTGCCAGCAGTTACCGGGGGACGAGGGAGCAGTACTTC. It yields the protein CASSYRGTREQYF.

V usage is TRBV4-1 and J usage is TRBJ1-4; D is undetermined. V was trimmed by 0 bases and J by 5 bases, leaving 19 bases between them. The CDR3 has 18 residues. Germline V gene lookup returns CDR1 MGHRA and CDR2 YSYEKL. The CDR3 loop is CASSQDESGVGQNEKLFF. For the CDR3, the DNA is TGCGCCAGCAGCCAAGATGAATCGGGTGTAGGTCAAAATGAAAAACTGTTTTTT.

On this clone: Germline is not matched at one junction end, which may reflect a read error. The chain links TRBV7-9 to TRBJ2-7, with TRBD2 matching 10 bases. Germline V gives CDR1 SEHNR, CDR2 FQNEAQ (reference sequence). The CDR3 has 16 amino acids. In DNA form, the CDR3 reads TGTTCCAGCAGTTTTTCCGGGACTAGCGAGTCCTACGAGCAGTACTTC. It codes for CSSSFSGTSESYEQYF. The complete variable domain, with remaining parts taken from reference TRBV7-9 and TRBJ2-7, reads DTGVSQNPRHKITKRGQNVTFRCDPISEHNRLYWYRQTLGQGPEFLTYFQNEAQLEKSRLLSDRFSAERPKGSFSTLEIQRTEQGDSAMYLCSSSFSGTSESYEQYFGPGTRLTVT.

The chain links TRBV30 to TRBJ2-1; D is possibly TRBD2 (5 bases). CDR1 is GTSNPN and CDR2 is SVGIG in the germline V gene (reference sequence). The CDR3 length is 15 residues. Trimming pared 2 bases from V and 0 bases from J, leaving 11 bases between. The CDR3 loop reads CAWSITGSSYNEQFF. CDR3 DNA: TGTGCCTGGAGTATCACGGGGAGCTCCTACAATGAGCAGTTCTTC.